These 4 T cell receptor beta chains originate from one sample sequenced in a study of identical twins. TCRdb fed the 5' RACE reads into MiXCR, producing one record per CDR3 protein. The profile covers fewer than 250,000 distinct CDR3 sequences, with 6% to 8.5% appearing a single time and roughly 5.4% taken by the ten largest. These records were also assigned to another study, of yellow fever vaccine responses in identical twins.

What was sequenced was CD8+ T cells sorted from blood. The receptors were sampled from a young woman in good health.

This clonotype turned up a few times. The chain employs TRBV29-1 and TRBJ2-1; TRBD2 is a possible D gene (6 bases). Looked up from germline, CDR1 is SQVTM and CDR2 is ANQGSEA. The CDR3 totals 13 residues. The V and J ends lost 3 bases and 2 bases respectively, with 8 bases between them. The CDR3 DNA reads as TGCAGCGTTGAGGGGGGAACCTACAATGAGCAGTTCTTC. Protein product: CSVEGGTYNEQFF.

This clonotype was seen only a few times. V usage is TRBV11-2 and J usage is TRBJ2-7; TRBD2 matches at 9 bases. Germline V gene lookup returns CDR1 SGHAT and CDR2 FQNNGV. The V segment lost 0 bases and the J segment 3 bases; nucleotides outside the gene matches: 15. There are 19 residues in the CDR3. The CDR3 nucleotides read TGTGCCAGCAGCTTAGAAGGACGAGTGCGGGAGGGCAAGGGCTACGAGCAGTACTTC. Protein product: CASSLEGRVREGKGYEQYF.

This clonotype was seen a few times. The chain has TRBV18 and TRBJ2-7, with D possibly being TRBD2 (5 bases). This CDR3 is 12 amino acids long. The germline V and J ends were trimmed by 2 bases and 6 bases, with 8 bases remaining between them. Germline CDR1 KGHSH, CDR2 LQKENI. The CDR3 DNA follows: TGTGCCAGCTCACCATTCGGGGTCGAGCAGTACGTC. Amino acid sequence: CASSPFGVEQYV.

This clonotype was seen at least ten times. The CDR3 loop reads CASSQHSPGTSVSYEQYF. The CDR3, as DNA: TGCGCCAGCAGCCAGCATTCACCCGGGACTAGCGTCTCCTACGAGCAGTACTTC. The chain carries TRBV4-1 and TRBJ2-7, with 10 bases matching TRBD2. CDR3 length equals 18 residues. Germline values: CDR1 MGHRA, CDR2 YSYEKL. V dropped 3 bases and J dropped 0; count of bases not matched to a gene: 11.